This entry lists 7 T cell receptor beta chains sequenced from one sample in a study of T cell responses to AZD1222 COVID-19 vaccine. Using immunoSEQ multiplex PCR, the repertoire was profiled, and TCRdb retains in-frame clones only, with some absent. Here the sample spans more than 150,000 clones, 85% to 95% being singletons. The input for sequencing was peripheral blood, taken on day 0 of AZD1222 vaccination. These receptors were collected from an adult in good health.

This chain uses TRBV18 with TRBJ2-6; D is ambiguous. In germline, CDR1 is KGHSH, CDR2 LQKENI. The CDR3 is 18 residues long. The V gene lost 0 bases and the J gene lost 0 bases, with 12 bases spanning the gap. The CDR3 loop reads CASSPPGQAISGANVLTF. The CDR3 coding sequence is TGTGCCAGCTCACCACCAGGGCAGGCGATCTCTGGGGCCAACGTCCTGACTTTC.

The chain links TRBV28 to TRBJ1-6, with D perhaps matching TRBD1 (5 bases). Trimming shortened V by 2 bases and J by 0 bases, and 14 bases separated the two germline ends. CDR3 size: 18 residues. The germline V gene encodes CDR1 MDHEN and CDR2 SYDVKM. The CDR3 nucleotides read TGTGCCAGCAGTTTAGGTACTCGGGGGAGCTCCTATAATTCACCCCTCCACTTT. Encoded protein: CASSLGTRGSSYNSPLHF.

The chain joins TRBV30 to TRBJ2-5; D is ambiguous. Germline loops: CDR1 GTSNPN, CDR2 SVGIG (reference sequence). V shed 3 bases and J shed 1 base, with 18 bases lying between them. The CDR3 has 16 amino acids. The CDR3 DNA is TGTGCCTGGAGCGCCTTTGGGCGAAGCTTCCAAGAGACCCAGTACTTC. Translated, it gives CAWSAFGRSFQETQYF.

The chain employs TRBV6-5 and TRBJ1-2; D ambiguous. The CDR3 consists of 11 residues. V lost 4 bases and J 4 bases, leaving 4 bases between the germline ends. Germline V gene lookup returns CDR1 MNHEY and CDR2 SVGAGI. CDR3 sequence (DNA): TGTGCCAGCAGTTGGGGCTATGGCTACACCTTC. It encodes CASSWGYGYTF.

This clone has a handful of counts. This sequence joins TRBV28 and TRBJ1-2, with D perhaps matching TRBD1 (6 bases). Trimming shortened V by 6 bases and J by 5 bases, and 25 bases separated the two germline ends. Germline CDR1 MDHEN, CDR2 SYDVKM. The CDR3 sequence is 17 residues long. In nucleotides, the CDR3 is TGTGCCAGCAGCCACCCTTCGGGGGGGCAGGCCGGGTATGGCTACACCTTC. It is translated as CASSHPSGGQAGYGYTF.

The J gene is TRBJ1-2, the V gene TRBV25-1; D gene ambiguous. Trimming removed 4 bases at V and 7 bases at J, with 7 bases between. The CDR3 extends over 11 amino acids. Looked up from germline, CDR1 is MGHDK and CDR2 is SYGVNS. The chain's CDR3 is CASSAQIGYTF. The CDR3 region has the DNA TGTGCCAGCAGTGCCCAAATTGGCTACACCTTC.

The chain carries TRBV7-6 and TRBJ1-2, with 8 bases lining up with TRBD1. Germline V gene sequence: CDR1 SGHVS, CDR2 FNYEAQ. The junction had 18 bases not matched to a gene; V was cut back by 5 bases and J by 4 bases. The CDR3 is 18 residues long. The CDR3 region has the DNA TGTGCCAGCAGCCCAGTAGGACAGGGAACGCTTCCTTTCTATGGCTACACCTTC. Translation: CASSPVGQGTLPFYGYTF.